Listed here are 6 T cell receptor beta chains from one sample, sequenced in a study of OX40 agonist ivuxolimab in advanced cancers. Libraries came from the immunoSEQ multiplex PCR assay. TCRdb took this table from immuneACCESS and kept in-frame rearrangements with V and J called. Such tables lack part of the clones; where checked against another copy, unresolved V genes explain under half of the gap, and the rest is unexplained. The sample table holds over 55,000 clones, of which roughly 80% were seen once. The biggest ten clones account for around 2% of the sample. The sample was CD4+ or CD8+ T cells sorted from blood, taken in a trial of the OX40 agonist ivuxolimab. These receptors were taken from an adult with an advanced solid tumor such as melanoma, head and neck, liver or kidney cancer.

Only a few counts were recorded for this clone. The rearrangement joins TRBV15 to TRBJ2-5, with D unclear. The CDR3 length is 15 residues. Germline CDR1 and CDR2: LNHNV and YYDKDF (reference sequence). V lost 5 bases and J 1 base, leaving 14 bases between the germline ends. The DNA for the CDR3 is TGTGCCACCAGCCCGACTCCCTCCTTCCAAGAGACCCAGTACTTC. Translating gives CATSPTPSFQETQYF. Full variable domain (outside the CDR3, taken from reference TRBV15 and TRBJ2-5): DAMVIQNPRYQVTQFGKPVTLSCSQTLNHNVMYWYQQKSSQAPKLLFHYYDKDFNNEADTPDNFQSRRPNTSFCFLDIRSPGLGDTAMYLCATSPTPSFQETQYFGPGTRLLVL.

The V call is TRBV7-3, the J call TRBJ2-7, with 8 bases that match TRBD1. V dropped 7 bases and J dropped 2; count of bases not matched to a gene: 7. In germline, CDR1 is SGHTA, CDR2 FQGTGA. There are 14 residues in the CDR3. The CDR3 nucleotides are TGTGCCAGCAACGCCCGGGACAGGACCTACGAGCAGTACGTC. It translates to CASNARDRTYEQYV.

The rearrangement links TRBV6-6 to TRBJ2-1, with D perhaps TRBD1 or TRBD2 (5 bases each). Germline V CDR1 and CDR2: MNHNY, SVGAGI (reference sequence). CDR3 length: 15 amino acids. V was pared by 1 base and J by 1 base, with 8 bases between. The CDR3 sequence is CASSYWGSSYNEQFF. CDR3 sequence (DNA): TGTGCCAGCAGTTACTGGGGGTCATCCTACAATGAGCAGTTCTTC.

This clone was seen a single time. This rearrangement joins TRBV30 to TRBJ1-1, with 7 positions matching TRBD1. The CDR3 has 13 amino acids. The germline V gene encodes CDR1 GTSNPN and CDR2 SVGIG (reference sequence). The trim removed 7 bases at V and 0 bases at J, leaving 5 bases unmatched. CDR3: CASRTGLNTEAFF. CDR3 coding DNA: TGTGCCTCCCGGACAGGTTTGAACACTGAAGCTTTCTTT.

This sequence joins TRBV4-2 and TRBJ2-5; 10 nucleotides agree with TRBD2. The J call may be in error: the DNA end matches TRBJ2-7 better. The CDR3 extends over 15 amino acids. Germline lookup yields CDR1 LGHNA and CDR2 YNFKEQ. Written as DNA, the CDR3 is TGTGCCAGCAGCCAAGAACTAGCGGGATCCTACGAGCAGTACTTC. Its translation: CASSQELAGSYEQYF.

This chain connects TRBV25-1 to TRBJ2-3, with D perhaps assigned TRBD1 or TRBD2 (6 bases each). CDR3 length equals 16 residues. Germline V gene sequence: CDR1 MGHDK, CDR2 SYGVNS. The V end lost 2 bases, the J end lost 0 bases, and 12 bases lay between the germline ends. In DNA, the CDR3 is TGTGCCAGCAGTGAAGAAGGGGGGCATAGCACAGATACGCAGTATTTT. It translates to CASSEEGGHSTDTQYF.